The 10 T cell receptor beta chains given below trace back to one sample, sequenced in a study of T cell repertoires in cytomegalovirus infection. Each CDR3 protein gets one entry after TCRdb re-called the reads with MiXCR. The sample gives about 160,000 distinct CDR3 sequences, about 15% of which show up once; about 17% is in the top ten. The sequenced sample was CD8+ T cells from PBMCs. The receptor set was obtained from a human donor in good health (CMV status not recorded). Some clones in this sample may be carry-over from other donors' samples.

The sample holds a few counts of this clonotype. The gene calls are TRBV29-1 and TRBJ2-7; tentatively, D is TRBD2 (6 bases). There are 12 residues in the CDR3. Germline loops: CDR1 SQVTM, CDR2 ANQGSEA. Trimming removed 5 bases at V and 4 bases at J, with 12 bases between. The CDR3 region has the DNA TGCAGCGTTTCGGACTATGGTTACGAGCAGTACTTC. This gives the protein CSVSDYGYEQYF.

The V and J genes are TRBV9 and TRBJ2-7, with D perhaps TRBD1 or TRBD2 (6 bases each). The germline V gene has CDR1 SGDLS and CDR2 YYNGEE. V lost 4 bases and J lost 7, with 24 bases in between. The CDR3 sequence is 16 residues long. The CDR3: CASSLYSGARAGEQYF. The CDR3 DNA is TGTGCCAGCAGCCTCTATTCAGGGGCCCGCGCGGGGGAGCAGTACTTC.

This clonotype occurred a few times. The CDR3, as DNA: TGTGCCAGCAGCTTATTGGCTAGCGGGTTTCCAGATACGCAGTATTTT. Its protein product is CASSLLASGFPDTQYF. The rearrangement uses TRBV7-2 and TRBJ2-3; 8 bases are a match to TRBD2. V lost 2 bases, J lost 4 bases, and 8 bases stayed unmatched. Germline assignment: CDR1 SGHTA and CDR2 FQGNSA. The CDR3 is 16 amino acids.

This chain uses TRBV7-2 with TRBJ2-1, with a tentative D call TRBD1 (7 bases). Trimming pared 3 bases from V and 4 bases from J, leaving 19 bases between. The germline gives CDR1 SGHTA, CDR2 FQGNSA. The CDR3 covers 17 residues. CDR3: CASSFLLQGGIYNEQFF. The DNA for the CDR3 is TGTGCCAGCAGCTTCTTACTTCAGGGGGGAATTTACAATGAGCAGTTCTTC.

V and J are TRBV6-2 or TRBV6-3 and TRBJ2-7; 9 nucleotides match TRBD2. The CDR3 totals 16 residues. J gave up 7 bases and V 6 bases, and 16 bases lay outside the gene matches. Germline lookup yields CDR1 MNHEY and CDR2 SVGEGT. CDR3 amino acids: CASRELGTSLRREQYF. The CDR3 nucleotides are TGTGCCAGCAGGGAACTCGGGACTAGCCTACGCAGGGAGCAGTACTTC.

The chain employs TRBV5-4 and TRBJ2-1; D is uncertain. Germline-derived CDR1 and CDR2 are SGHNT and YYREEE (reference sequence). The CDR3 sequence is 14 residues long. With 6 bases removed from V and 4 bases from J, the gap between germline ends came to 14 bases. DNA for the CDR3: TGTGCCAGCACCTCTTCGCTAGGGTACAATGAGCAGTTCTTC. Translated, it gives CASTSSLGYNEQFF.

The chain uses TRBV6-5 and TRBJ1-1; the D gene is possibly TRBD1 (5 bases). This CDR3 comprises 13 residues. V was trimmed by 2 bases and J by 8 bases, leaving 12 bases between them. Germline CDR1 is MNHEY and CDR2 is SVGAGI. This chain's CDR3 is CASSYRQRGEAFF. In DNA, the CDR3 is TGTGCCAGCAGTTACCGACAAAGGGGAGAAGCTTTCTTT.

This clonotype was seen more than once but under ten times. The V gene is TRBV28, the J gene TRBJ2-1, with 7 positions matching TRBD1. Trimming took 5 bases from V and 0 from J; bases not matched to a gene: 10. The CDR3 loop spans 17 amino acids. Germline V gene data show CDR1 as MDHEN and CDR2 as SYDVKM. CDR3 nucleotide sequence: TGTGCCAGCAGTCGACAGGGAACCCTTTCCTCCTACAATGAGCAGTTCTTC. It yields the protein CASSRQGTLSSYNEQFF.

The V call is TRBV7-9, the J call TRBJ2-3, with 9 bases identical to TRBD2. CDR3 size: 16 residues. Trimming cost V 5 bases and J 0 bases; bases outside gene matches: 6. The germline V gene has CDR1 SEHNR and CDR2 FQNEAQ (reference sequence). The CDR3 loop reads CASSPRLAASTDTQYF. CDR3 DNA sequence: TGTGCCAGCAGCCCGCGACTAGCGGCTAGCACAGATACGCAGTATTTT. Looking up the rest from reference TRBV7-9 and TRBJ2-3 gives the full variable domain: DTGVSQNPRHKITKRGQNVTFRCDPISEHNRLYWYRQTLGQGPEFLTYFQNEAQLEKSRLLSDRFSAERPKGSFSTLEIQRTEQGDSAMYLCASSPRLAASTDTQYFGPGTRLTVL.

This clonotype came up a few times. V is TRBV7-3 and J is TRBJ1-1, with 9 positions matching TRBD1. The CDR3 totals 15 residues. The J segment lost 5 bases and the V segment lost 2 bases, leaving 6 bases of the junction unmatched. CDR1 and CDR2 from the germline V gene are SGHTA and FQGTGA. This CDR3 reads CASSLGGQGRTEAFF. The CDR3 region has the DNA TGTGCCAGCAGCTTAGGCGGACAGGGGAGGACTGAAGCTTTCTTT.